The T cell receptor beta chain under discussion was sequenced for a study of vaccination effects on CD4 cells after COVID-19. This clone was counted only a few times. What it binds is unknown. Antigen-specific CD4+ T cells expanded by the ViraFEST assay with viral peptide pools were then sequenced. Following an approximately ten-day culture, CD4+ T cells were purified. Either the mRNA-1273 or the BNT162b2 vaccine was given to participants as two doses. PBMC were cultured at around 2 million per well with roughly 10 IU/ml IL-2 and 10 ug/ml peptides. Assay: immunoSEQ multiplex PCR; the TCRdb copy retains only in-frame clones and omits some. The repertoire includes about 50,000 clones, nearly 75% of them detected once, and about 15% sits in the top ten. The V end was cut by 0 bases, the J end by 4 bases, with 10 bases between. Germline V lookup: CDR1 SGHRS, CDR2 YFSETQ. The CDR3 runs 14 residues.

The source is a human donor who received a COVID-19 vaccine. The chain uses TRBV5-1 and TRBJ1-1; D ambiguous. This sample comprised CD4+ T cells from PBMCs cultured with HCoV-OC43 spike peptides, obtained after COVID-19 vaccination. Specified subset: HCoV-OC43 spike overlapping peptide pool stimulation. The DNA of the CDR3 is TGCGCCAGCAGCTTGGAGCCGCAGACCACTGAAGCTTTCTTT. It specifies CASSLEPQTTEAFF.